The 22 T cell receptor beta chains below all came from one sample that was sequenced in a study of T cells in pancreatic ductal adenocarcinoma. Sequencing was performed with immunoSEQ multiplex PCR; in TCRdb, only in-frame clones are kept and a portion is missing. The profile shows over 90,000 clones, nearly 95% of them singletons. Selected pancreatic ductal adenocarcinoma patients had undergone surgery without neoadjuvant therapy. Specimen: PBMCs. Receptors originate from a human donor with pancreatic ductal adenocarcinoma.

This chain links TRBV27 with TRBJ2-7, with 7 bases lining up with TRBD2. V shed 5 bases, J shed 2 bases, and the junction held 0 bases outside the gene matches. Germline V gene sequence: CDR1 MNHEY, CDR2 SMNVEV (reference sequence). The CDR3 covers 12 residues. CDR3 DNA sequence: TGTGCCAGCAGTGGGGGGGCCTACGAGCAGTACTTC. It encodes CASSGGAYEQYF.

The rearrangement links TRBV5-1 to TRBJ1-2, with a weak D call TRBD1 (5 bases). Looked up from germline, CDR1 is SGHRS and CDR2 is YFSETQ. V dropped 4 bases and J dropped 5 bases, with 15 bases sitting between them. CDR3 length: 14 residues. DNA of the CDR3: TGCGCCAGCAGCCCCCAGGCAGGGCCATATGGCTACACCTTC. It is translated as CASSPQAGPYGYTF.

The J gene is TRBJ2-5, the V gene TRBV29-1, with 9 bases that match TRBD1. V gave up 5 bases and J gave up 3 bases; unmatched junction bases: 1. Per germline, CDR1 SQVTM and CDR2 ANQGSEA. The CDR3 sequence is 12 residues long. CDR3 loop: CSVRQGEETQYF. In nucleotides, the CDR3 is TGCAGCGTTCGACAGGGGGAAGAGACCCAGTACTTC.

This clone has just one count. The chain employs TRBV6-1 and TRBJ1-2; the match to TRBD1 covers 7 bases. V lost 8 bases to trimming and J lost 5 bases; unmatched junction nucleotides: 8. CDR1 is MNHNS, CDR2 SASEGT, per germline. The CDR3 contains 13 residues. This chain's CDR3 is CASLQGVGYGYTF. The CDR3 nucleotides read TGTGCCAGCCTCCAGGGGGTTGGTTATGGCTACACCTTC.

The genes are TRBV6-5 and TRBJ2-5; D gene unclear. The CDR3 runs to 12 residues. Trimming left V 9 bases short and J 5 bases short, with 13 bases between. CDR1 is MNHEY and CDR2 is SVGAGI in the germline V gene. In nucleotides, the CDR3 is TGTGCCAGGAGACGGGTCTCGGAGACCCAGTACTTC. It codes for CARRRVSETQYF.

V and J are TRBV10-3 and TRBJ1-3; possible D gene TRBD1, 6 bases. The CDR3 has 13 residues. The germline gives CDR1 ENHRY, CDR2 SYGVKD. Trimming stripped 8 bases from V and 7 bases from J, with 15 bases between. CDR3 bases: TGTGCCATCGGGAGGGGGTCAGAGAACACCATATATTTT. The encoded protein is CAIGRGSENTIYF.

The J gene is TRBJ2-5, the V gene TRBV7-6; D perhaps matches TRBD2 (5 bases). The CDR3 spans 14 residues. The V end lost 1 base, the J end lost 4 bases, and 10 bases lay between the germline ends. In germline, CDR1 is SGHVS, CDR2 FNYEAQ. CDR3 amino acids: CASSLVGGTETQYF. The CDR3 DNA is TGTGCCAGCAGCTTAGTCGGAGGAACAGAGACCCAGTACTTC.

This chain joins TRBV9 and TRBJ2-1, with 11 bases that match TRBD2. CDR3 length equals 17 residues. J lost 1 base, V lost 3 bases, and 6 bases had no gene match. Germline V gene sequence: CDR1 SGDLS, CDR2 YYNGEE. Here the CDR3 reads CASSATTSGISYNEQFF. In nucleotides, the CDR3 is TGTGCCAGCAGCGCGACGACTAGCGGGATTTCCTACAATGAGCAGTTCTTC.

The J gene is TRBJ2-5, the V gene TRBV29-1; D is possibly TRBD1 (5 bases). V was cut by 4 bases and J by 5 bases, with 11 bases left in between. This CDR3 spans 12 amino acids. Germline V gives CDR1 SQVTM, CDR2 ANQGSEA. In nucleotides, the CDR3 is TGCAGCGTTGTCGGGTCAGGGGAGACCCAGTACTTC. Its translation: CSVVGSGETQYF.

The gene calls are TRBV7-8 and TRBJ2-7; 9 nucleotides line up with TRBD1. V lost 5 bases to trimming and J lost 5 bases; unmatched junction nucleotides: 7. CDR1 is SGHVS, CDR2 FQNEAQ, per germline. The CDR3 consists of 14 residues. The CDR3 bases are TGTGCCAGCAGCAGCCGGGACAGGGTTAACGAGCAGTACTTC. This gives the protein CASSSRDRVNEQYF.

This chain connects TRBV29-1 to TRBJ1-5, with TRBD1 as a possible D gene (5 bases). V was shortened by 4 bases and J by 3 bases, with 10 bases between the two germline ends. This CDR3 region has 13 residues. Germline lookup yields CDR1 SQVTM and CDR2 ANQGSEA. This chain's CDR3 is CSVVLTDNQPQHF. For the CDR3, the DNA is TGCAGCGTTGTCTTGACAGACAATCAGCCCCAGCATTTT.

The CDR3 DNA reads as TGCAGCGTTAATTTCTCAGGACACACCACCGGGGAGCTGTTTTTT. It codes for CSVNFSGHTTGELFF. The gene calls are TRBV29-1 and TRBJ2-2; tentative D call: TRBD1 (5 bases). The CDR3 contains 15 residues. V was trimmed by 5 bases and J by 4 bases, leaving 17 bases between them. Per the germline V gene, CDR1 is SQVTM and CDR2 is ANQGSEA.

The gene calls are TRBV18 and TRBJ2-3; 11 bases map to TRBD1. Looked up from germline, CDR1 is KGHSH and CDR2 is LQKENI. V shed 3 bases and J 6 bases; nucleotides not matched to a gene: 5. CDR3 size: 15 residues. The DNA of the CDR3 is TGTGCCAGCTCACCGGTAGGACAGGGGGCTGATACGCAGTATTTT. It specifies CASSPVGQGADTQYF.

V gene TRBV6-1 combines with J gene TRBJ1-5, with D maybe TRBD1 (5 bases). The CDR3 consists of 13 residues. The germline V gene encodes CDR1 MNHNS and CDR2 SASEGT. V dropped 3 bases and J dropped 7 bases, with 10 bases sitting between them. The CDR3 bases are TGTGCCAGCAGTGATCAGGCAGGGCAGCCCCAGCATTTT. Protein sequence: CASSDQAGQPQHF.

This chain uses TRBV21-1 with TRBJ2-7; the table's TRBD2 call for D was not verified on the DNA. TRBV21-1 is noted as a pseudogene. This CDR3 region has 17 residues. The DNA of the CDR3 is TGTGCCAGCAGCGAACCTCGGACTAGCGGGAGAACCTACGAGCAGTACTTC. This sequence encodes CASSEPRTSGRTYEQYF.

This clone appeared once. The rearrangement links TRBV10-3 to TRBJ2-2; possible D gene TRBD1, 6 bases. The CDR3 extends over 13 amino acids. V was clipped by 9 bases and J by 6 bases, with 14 bases between them. Germline V CDR1 and CDR2: ENHRY, SYGVKD. The CDR3 spells CAIFLEGAGELFF. In nucleotides, the CDR3 is TGTGCCATTTTCCTTGAGGGGGCCGGGGAGCTGTTTTTT.

Details on this clone: Other DNA variants within this sample encode the same CDR3. The V call is TRBV4-2, the J call TRBJ2-1; 11 bases line up with TRBD2. This CDR3 region has 15 residues. Germline V gene sequence: CDR1 LGHNA, CDR2 YNFKEQ. Trimming cost V 3 bases and J 3 bases; bases outside gene matches: 1. CDR3 bases: TGTGCCAGCAGCCAGGGACTAGCGGACTACAATGAGCAGTTCTTC. Protein sequence: CASSQGLADYNEQFF.

This chain connects TRBV9 to TRBJ2-2; D might be TRBD2 (7 bases). Germline CDR1 and CDR2: SGDLS and YYNGEE. Trimming cost V 4 bases and J 10 bases, with 14 bases left between them. The CDR3 consists of 13 residues. CDR3 residues: CASSTSGGEELFF. The CDR3 DNA reads TGTGCCAGCAGCACCTCGGGGGGCGAGGAGCTGTTTTTT.

This chain links TRBV4-1 with TRBJ2-3; TRBD2 agrees at 12 bases. Unmatched junction bases numbered 6, after V lost 7 bases and J lost 1 base. Looked up from germline, CDR1 is MGHRA and CDR2 is YSYEKL. This CDR3 has 16 residues. This CDR3 is CASMKLAGGRTDTQYF. The DNA of the CDR3 is TGCGCCAGCATGAAACTAGCGGGAGGTCGCACAGATACGCAGTATTTT.

This clone was recorded only once. The V and J genes are TRBV28 and TRBJ2-7; TRBD1 is a possible D gene (6 bases). From germline, CDR1 is MDHEN and CDR2 SYDVKM. CDR3 size: 15 residues. V lost 4 bases, J lost 4 bases, and 17 bases lay in between. The CDR3 nucleotides are TGTGCCAGCAGTTCCTTACCTTTACAGGGTTACGAGCAGTACTTC. This codes for CASSSLPLQGYEQYF.

The chain joins TRBV11-2 to TRBJ2-7, with 9 nucleotides matching TRBD2. The V gene's germline CDR1 is SGHAT and CDR2 FQNNGV. Trimming cost V 8 bases and J 1 base; bases outside gene matches: 3. This CDR3 has 13 amino acids. The CDR3 here is CASGLAGSYEQYF. The CDR3, as DNA: TGTGCCAGCGGGCTAGCGGGATCCTACGAGCAGTACTTC.

The rearrangement joins TRBV7-9 to TRBJ2-5, with D possibly being TRBD1 (5 bases). Trimming removed 5 bases from V and 5 bases from J, with 6 bases in between. This CDR3 contains 11 residues. Looked up from germline, CDR1 is SEHNR and CDR2 is FQNEAQ (reference sequence). In DNA, the CDR3 is TGTGCCAGCAGCAAGGGGGAGACCCAGTACTTC. Protein product: CASSKGETQYF.